Below, 27 T cell receptor beta chains from the same sample are listed, as sequenced in a study of shared clonotypes between healthy human individuals. The protocol was immunoSEQ multiplex PCR, while the TCRdb copy is restricted to in-frame clones and leaves out a portion. This sample carries 2 million to 3 million clones, around 90% of them seen once, and the ten largest clones take around 0.15%. The sample was naive CD4+ T cells sorted from blood. As for subset: CD45RA+ positively selected. These TCRs come from a man between 18 and 35 years old in good health.

This clone appeared once. Written as DNA, the CDR3 is TGCGCCAGCAGCTTGGCCGGGGTATCCGACGAGCAGTACTTC. Protein sequence: CASSLAGVSDEQYF. V usage is TRBV5-1 and J usage is TRBJ2-7, with D maybe TRBD2 (5 bases). The CDR3 runs to 14 residues. V was clipped by 0 bases and J by 5 bases, with 12 bases between them. Germline-derived CDR1 and CDR2 are SGHRS and YFSETQ.

This chain connects TRBV28 to TRBJ1-1; 9 nucleotides line up with TRBD1. CDR3 length equals 13 residues. J was trimmed by 1 base and V by 7 bases; bases with no gene match: 1. Germline CDR1 MDHEN, CDR2 SYDVKM. The CDR3 DNA reads TGTGCCAGCAAGGGACAGGGGAACACTGAAGCTTTCTTT. It specifies CASKGQGNTEAFF.

The chain couples TRBV29-1 to TRBJ1-2; D ambiguous. The V end was cut by 5 bases, the J end by 3 bases, with 10 bases between. The V gene's germline CDR1 is SQVTM and CDR2 ANQGSEA. The CDR3 length is 12 residues. Written as DNA, the CDR3 is TGCAGCGTTCGGCTGACCGACTATGGCTACACCTTC. Translating it yields CSVRLTDYGYTF.

The J gene is TRBJ2-4, the V gene TRBV6-4; 8 bases align to TRBD1. V was pared by 0 bases and J by 8 bases, with 3 bases of the junction left unmatched. The CDR3 totals 14 residues. Germline V gene data show CDR1 as MRHNA and CDR2 as SNTAGT. CDR3: CASSDSTGAHIQYF. The CDR3 DNA follows: TGTGCCAGCAGTGACTCGACAGGGGCCCACATTCAGTACTTC.

The gene calls are TRBV10-3 and TRBJ2-2; maybe TRBD2 (6 bases). CDR1 and CDR2 from the germline V gene are ENHRY and SYGVKD. The CDR3 extends over 14 amino acids. Trimming removed 3 bases from V and 2 bases from J, with 7 bases in between. The CDR3 loop reads CAISDGTNTGELFF. The CDR3 DNA is TGTGCCATCAGTGATGGGACTAACACCGGGGAGCTGTTTTTT.

This rearrangement joins TRBV11-2 to TRBJ1-1; D gene unclear. Germline V gene lookup returns CDR1 SGHAT and CDR2 FQNNGV. The CDR3 covers 15 residues. Trimming removed 1 base at V and 1 base at J, with 10 bases between. CDR3 region: CASSLARIGNTEAFF. The CDR3 region has the DNA TGTGCCAGCAGCTTAGCCCGGATTGGGAACACTGAAGCTTTCTTT. Full variable domain (remainder filled in from reference TRBV11-2 and TRBJ1-1): EAGVAQSPRYKIIEKRQSVAFWCNPISGHATLYWYQQILGQGPKLLIQFQNNGVVDDSQLPKDRFSAERLKGVDSTLKIQPAKLEDSAVYLCASSLARIGNTEAFFGQGTRLTVV.

In this sample, this clone turned up once. This chain joins TRBV7-2 and TRBJ2-7; TRBD2 aligns across 9 bases. J gave up 3 bases and V 0 bases, and 15 bases lay outside the gene matches. This CDR3 contains 19 residues. Germline CDR1 is SGHTA and CDR2 is FQGNSA. The CDR3 DNA reads TGTGCCAGCAGCTTAGCGGTGATTAGCGGGAGCGGGAATTTCTACGAGCAGTACTTC. Amino acids: CASSLAVISGSGNFYEQYF.

The chain couples TRBV7-2 to TRBJ2-7, with unresolved D. Trimming shortened V by 5 bases and J by 6 bases, and 14 bases separated the two germline ends. The CDR3 contains 13 residues. Looked up from germline, CDR1 is SGHTA and CDR2 is FQGNSA. CDR3 amino acids: CASSPGGAGEQYF. The DNA for the CDR3 is TGTGCCAGCAGCCCAGGTGGTGCCGGCGAGCAGTACTTC.

As for this clone: Other DNA sequences in the same sample also yield this CDR3. V and J are TRBV6-5 and TRBJ2-2; D call uncertain. The CDR3 runs 12 residues. Germline V gives CDR1 MNHEY, CDR2 SVGAGI. Trimming pared 5 bases from V and 5 bases from J, leaving 6 bases between. For the CDR3, the DNA is TGTGCCAGCAGTCGAAAGACCGGGGAGCTGTTTTTT. It specifies CASSRKTGELFF.

The chain employs TRBV4-3 and TRBJ1-2; 9 nucleotides match TRBD1. J lost 5 bases, V lost 4 bases, and 8 bases had no gene match. The V gene's germline CDR1 is LGHNA and CDR2 YSLEER. This CDR3 comprises 15 residues. CDR3 sequence: CASSPTTGGPYGYTF. The CDR3 nucleotides read TGCGCCAGCAGCCCGACGACAGGGGGTCCTTATGGCTACACCTTC.

The V gene is TRBV5-4, the J gene TRBJ1-3, with 7 bases matching TRBD1. The V gene end was trimmed by 5 bases and the J gene end by 0 bases; junction bases not matched to a gene: 11. CDR1 is SGHNT, CDR2 YYREEE, per germline (reference sequence). The CDR3 loop spans 17 amino acids. The CDR3, as DNA: TGTGCCAGCAGTTCTGAACCGACAGGGATCTCTGGAAACACCATATATTTT. Translating gives CASSSEPTGISGNTIYF.

This chain uses TRBV7-2 with TRBJ2-3; 7 nucleotides match TRBD1. The junction had 13 bases not matched to a gene; V was cut back by 5 bases and J by 2 bases. CDR3 length: 17 amino acids. Germline CDR1 and CDR2: SGHTA and FQGNSA. The CDR3, as DNA: TGTGCCAGCAGCGTACGGACAGGAAAGACATTCACAGATACGCAGTATTTT. Protein sequence: CASSVRTGKTFTDTQYF.

This clone was counted only a few times. The V gene is TRBV19, the J gene TRBJ1-2; possible D gene TRBD1, 5 bases. CDR3 length: 14 residues. V was pared by 3 bases and J by 3 bases, with 11 bases between. Germline lookup yields CDR1 LNHDA and CDR2 SQIVND (reference sequence). The CDR3, as DNA: TGTGCCAGTAGTATGGCCGGCAGGGACTATGGCTACACCTTC. Translating it yields CASSMAGRDYGYTF.

This rearrangement joins TRBV11-2 to TRBJ1-1, with 7 bases fitting TRBD1. Germline trimming cut 0 bases from V and 4 bases from J; bases unmatched to any gene: 5. The germline CDR1 and CDR2 sequences are SGHAT and FQNNGV. The CDR3 runs to 15 residues. CDR3 DNA: TGTGCCAGCAGCTTAGAGGGACAGCCGGGCACTGAAGCTTTCTTT. It specifies CASSLEGQPGTEAFF.

With respect to this clone: The same CDR3 can be traced to other DNA sequences in this sample. The chain couples TRBV6-6 to TRBJ2-2; 7 nucleotides match TRBD1. V gave up 5 bases and J gave up 2 bases; unmatched junction bases: 2. Germline CDR1 MNHNY, CDR2 SVGAGI (reference sequence). The CDR3 consists of 14 residues. DNA for the CDR3: TGTGCCAGCAGTCGACAGGGTAACACCGGGGAGCTGTTTTTT. This translates into CASSRQGNTGELFF.

The V and J genes are TRBV6-5 and TRBJ1-1, with D perhaps matching TRBD1 (5 bases). Trimming left V 2 bases short and J 4 bases short, with 14 bases between. Germline loops: CDR1 MNHEY, CDR2 SVGAGI. The CDR3 runs 15 residues. The chain's CDR3 is CASSYEGAVVTEAFF. The CDR3 region has the DNA TGTGCCAGCAGTTACGAAGGGGCTGTAGTCACTGAAGCTTTCTTT.

The V and J genes are TRBV11-2 and TRBJ1-6, with TRBD1 as a possible D gene (6 bases). This CDR3 comprises 14 residues. The germline V gene has CDR1 SGHAT and CDR2 FQNNGV. Trimming took 5 bases from V and 10 from J, leaving 15 bases between them. The CDR3 nucleotides read TGTGCCAGCAGCGCGGACAGCTTTTGGTCACCCCTCCACTTT. Protein sequence: CASSADSFWSPLHF.

This chain uses TRBV10-3 with TRBJ2-3, with 7 positions matching TRBD2. Germline lookup yields CDR1 ENHRY and CDR2 SYGVKD. The CDR3 has 19 amino acids. The J segment lost 1 base and the V segment lost 6 bases, leaving 19 bases of the junction unmatched. CDR3 DNA sequence: TGTGCCATCAGGGGTCTAGGTGCGGGGGAACCAGTTGGCACAGATACGCAGTATTTT. This gives the protein CAIRGLGAGEPVGTDTQYF.

On this clone itself: The same CDR3 also results from other DNA sequences found in this sample. V gene TRBV6-5 combines with J gene TRBJ1-5, with D hard to call. The CDR3 has 15 residues. Trimming left V 0 bases short and J 0 bases short, with 6 bases between. Germline V CDR1 and CDR2: MNHEY, SVGAGI. CDR3 in DNA: TGTGCCAGCAGTTACTCCGGGAATAGCAATCAGCCCCAGCATTTT. It specifies CASSYSGNSNQPQHF.

This chain links TRBV29-1 with TRBJ2-1; TRBD2 agrees at 9 bases. This CDR3 is 16 amino acids long. Germline CDR1 is SQVTM and CDR2 is ANQGSEA. V lost 2 bases to trimming and J lost 6 bases; unmatched junction nucleotides: 11. The CDR3 DNA reads TGCAGCGTTGAAAGGGCGGGGGGGCCACCAGGCAATGAGCAGTTCTTC. As protein: CSVERAGGPPGNEQFF.

The chain uses TRBV23-1 and TRBJ2-1; D might be TRBD2 (6 bases). TRBV23-1 is placed among ORFs of uncertain function. The CDR3 covers 15 residues. Trimming left V 3 bases short and J 13 bases short, with 22 bases between. The chain's CDR3 is CASSQALGGHHSQFF. CDR3 sequence (DNA): TGCGCCAGCAGTCAGGCATTGGGGGGTCACCACTCTCAGTTCTTC.

The rearrangement links TRBV4-3 to TRBJ2-2, with D perhaps matching TRBD2 (6 bases). The germline V gene has CDR1 LGHNA and CDR2 YSLEER. This CDR3 contains 17 residues. The ends were cut back, 0 bases at V and 4 bases at J, with 15 bases in the middle. The CDR3 region has the DNA TGCGCCAGCAGCCAAGATGTCCCGGGAGCGGGCACCGGGGAGCTGTTTTTT. Translating it yields CASSQDVPGAGTGELFF.

V is TRBV10-3 and J is TRBJ1-3; D unclear. V was pared by 0 bases and J by 3 bases, with 3 bases between. The CDR3 extends over 13 amino acids. CDR1 and CDR2 from the germline V gene are ENHRY and SYGVKD. Written as DNA, the CDR3 is TGTGCCATCAGTGAGTCGAATGGAAACACCATATATTTT. Amino acid sequence: CAISESNGNTIYF.

The chain uses TRBV30 and TRBJ2-5; D not certain. V was cut by 1 base and J by 1 base, with 10 bases left in between. There are 14 residues in the CDR3. Germline-derived CDR1 and CDR2 are GTSNPN and SVGIG (reference sequence). The CDR3: CAWSAARSQETQYF. Here the CDR3 DNA reads TGTGCCTGGAGTGCCGCCCGCTCCCAAGAGACCCAGTACTTC.

The chain employs TRBV9 and TRBJ2-7; 9 bases match TRBD1. There are 16 residues in the CDR3. After removal of 0 bases from V and 5 bases from J, the junction contained 9 bases not matched to a gene. CDR1 SGDLS and CDR2 YYNGEE come from the germline V gene. The CDR3 loop is CASSVAVGGQGNEQYF. The CDR3 DNA sequence: TGTGCCAGCAGCGTAGCGGTAGGAGGACAGGGGAACGAGCAGTACTTC.

V usage is TRBV5-1 and J usage is TRBJ1-2; 8 bases fit TRBD1. Germline V gives CDR1 SGHRS, CDR2 YFSETQ. The J segment lost 8 bases and the V segment lost 1 base, leaving 7 bases of the junction unmatched. This CDR3 has 14 residues. This CDR3 reads CASSLMDRERGYTF. The CDR3 DNA follows: TGCGCCAGCAGCTTGATGGACAGGGAGAGGGGCTACACCTTC.

J is TRBJ2-1 and V is TRBV9, with D perhaps assigned TRBD1 or TRBD2 (7 bases each). The germline V and J ends were trimmed by 4 bases and 0 bases, with 23 bases remaining between them. This CDR3 has 19 residues. Germline CDR1 SGDLS, CDR2 YYNGEE. The CDR3 spells CASSPGGQPLSRSYNEQFF. CDR3 in DNA: TGTGCCAGCAGCCCGGGGGGACAGCCCCTTTCTCGCTCCTACAATGAGCAGTTCTTC.